The present TCR beta chain was sequenced within a study of early T cells in non-severe SARS-CoV-2 infection. In the study overall: Sequenced material consisted of bulk RNA (from unsorted whole blood), and chains were unpaired.

Findings and limits, study-wide: Lookups in VDJdb leaned toward anti-spike CD8 responses and missed private and CD4 specificities.

The ends were cut back, 5 bases at V and 0 bases at J, with 11 bases in the middle. The CDR3 runs 16 residues. Per the germline V gene, CDR1 is PRHDT and CDR2 is FYEKMQ (reference sequence). Each cDNA molecule carried a unique molecular identifier. One entry per CDR3 protein, called by TCRdb with MiXCR from the 5' RACE reads. The sample consists of tens of thousands of distinct CDR3 sequences, more than 10% of them appearing once. This clonotype was counted at least ten times. What it binds is unknown. This chain uses TRBV13 with TRBJ2-6; D is uncertain. The clonotype was recovered from an adult who was a healthcare worker with PCR-confirmed SARS-CoV-2 infection or an uninfected control (not recorded which). Source material: whole blood. As DNA, the CDR3 is TGTGCCAGCAGCCTCCAACAGTCCTCTGGGGCCAACGTCCTGACTTTC. Translation gives CASSLQQSSGANVLTF.